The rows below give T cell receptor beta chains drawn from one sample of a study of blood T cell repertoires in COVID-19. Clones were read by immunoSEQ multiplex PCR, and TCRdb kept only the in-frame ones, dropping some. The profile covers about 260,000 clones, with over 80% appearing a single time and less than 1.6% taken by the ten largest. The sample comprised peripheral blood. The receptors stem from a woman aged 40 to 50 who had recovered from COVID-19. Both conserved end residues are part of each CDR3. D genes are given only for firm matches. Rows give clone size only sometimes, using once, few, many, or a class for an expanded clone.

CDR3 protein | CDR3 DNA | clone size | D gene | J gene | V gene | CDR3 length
CASSTRQGGYGYTF | TGTGCCAGCAGCACCAGACAGGGGGGCTATGGCTACACCTTC | NA | TRBD1 | TRBJ1-2 | TRBV5-5 | 14
CASSLERASEAFF | TGCGCCAGCAGCTTGGAGAGGGCCAGTGAAGCTTTCTTT | NA | NA | TRBJ1-1 | TRBV5-1 | 13
CASSSRAARTDTQYF | TGTGCCAGCAGCAGCCGCGCGGCCCGCACAGATACGCAGTATTTT | NA | NA | TRBJ2-3 | TRBV7-2 | 15
CASSTVLTEGTQYF | TGTGCCAGCAGCACCGTCCTCACGGAGGGGACCCAGTACTTC | NA | NA | TRBJ2-5 | TRBV7-2 | 14
CASSPGTSGETQYF | TGTGCCAGCAGCCCTGGGACTAGCGGAGAGACCCAGTACTTC | NA | TRBD2 | TRBJ2-5 | TRBV11-2 | 14
CASSLYVSIIGNSPLHF | TGTGCCAGCAGCTTGTATGTCAGTATAATCGGGAATTCACCCCTCCACTTT | NA | NA | TRBJ1-6 | TRBV5-4 | 17
CASSEVRGITDTQYF | TGTGCCAGCAGTGAGGTCAGGGGAATCACAGATACGCAGTATTTT | NA | NA | TRBJ2-3 | TRBV6-1 | 15
CASRNPGYANYGYTF | TGCGCCAGCAGAAACCCAGGGTACGCTAACTATGGCTACACCTTC | NA | NA | TRBJ1-2 | TRBV5-1 | 15
CASSPPRGQRNQPQHF | TGTGCCAGTAGCCCCCCAAGGGGACAGCGCAATCAGCCCCAGCATTTT | NA | TRBD1 | TRBJ1-5 | TRBV19 | 16
CASSFSRAHEQYF | TGTGCCAGCAGTTTCTCCAGGGCCCACGAGCAGTACTTC | NA | NA | TRBJ2-7 | TRBV27 | 13
CASSLGRLYEQYF | TGTGCCAGCAGCTTGGGGCGGCTCTACGAGCAGTACTTC | NA | NA | TRBJ2-7 | TRBV11-2 | 13
CASSLAGGPETQYF | TGTGCCAGCAGCCTAGCGGGGGGGCCCGAGACCCAGTACTTC | NA | TRBD2 | TRBJ2-5 | TRBV3-1/TRBV3-2 | 14
CASSSGGRDNQPQHF | TGTGCCAGCAGCTCGGGGGGCCGAGACAATCAGCCCCAGCATTTT | NA | NA | TRBJ1-5 | TRBV7-2 | 15
CASSSAGRSNTEAFF | TGTGCCAGCAGTTCGGCTGGCAGGTCGAACACTGAAGCTTTCTTT | NA | NA | TRBJ1-1 | TRBV5-6 | 15
CASSLIPTRTSGGAGELFF | TGTGCCAGCAGCTTAATCCCCACGCGGACTAGCGGGGGGGCCGGGGAGCTGTTTTTT | NA | TRBD2 | TRBJ2-2 | TRBV7-3 | 19
CASSPATGSTGELFF | TGTGCCAGCAGCCCGGCTACTGGGAGCACCGGGGAGCTGTTTTTT | NA | NA | TRBJ2-2 | TRBV3-1/TRBV3-2 | 15
CASSEDSRGRGDTQYF | TGTGCCAGCAGTGAAGATAGCAGGGGGCGGGGAGATACGCAGTATTTT | NA | TRBD1 | TRBJ2-3 | TRBV2 | 16
CASSEWAYGEAFF | TGTGCCAGCAGTGAATGGGCGTACGGTGAAGCTTTCTTT | NA | NA | TRBJ1-1 | TRBV6-1 | 13
CASSQVTGGNQPQHF | TGTGCCAGCAGCCAAGTGACAGGGGGTAATCAGCCCCAGCATTTT | NA | TRBD1 | TRBJ1-5 | TRBV3-1/TRBV3-2 | 15
CASSPRTVISGANVLTF | TGCGCCAGCAGCCCCAGGACAGTAATCTCTGGGGCCAACGTCCTGACTTTC | NA | NA | TRBJ2-6 | TRBV5-1 | 17
CASSSQGGADTEAFF | TGCGCCAGCAGCTCACAAGGGGGCGCCGACACTGAAGCTTTCTTT | NA | TRBD1 | TRBJ1-1 | TRBV5-1 | 15
CASSPWTSGGPTDTQYF | TGTGCCAGCAGCCCATGGACTAGCGGGGGGCCGACAGATACGCAGTATTTT | NA | TRBD2 | TRBJ2-3 | TRBV7-7 | 17
CASSSRLGNTIYF | TGTGCCAGCAGCTCCAGGCTTGGAAACACCATATATTTT | NA | NA | TRBJ1-3 | TRBV7-8 | 13
CASRGDSFNQPQHF | TGTGCCAGCAGGGGGGACAGCTTCAATCAGCCCCAGCATTTT | NA | TRBD1 | TRBJ1-5 | TRBV2 | 14
CASSEWTVGWANEKLFF | TGTGCCAGCAGTGAATGGACAGTGGGGTGGGCTAATGAAAAACTGTTTTTT | NA | NA | TRBJ1-4 | TRBV25-1 | 17
CASSLDRGNSNQPQHF | TGTGCCAGCAGCTTAGACAGGGGAAATAGCAATCAGCCCCAGCATTTT | NA | TRBD1 | TRBJ1-5 | TRBV7-9 | 16
CASSPRTSGDNEQFF | TGTGCCAGCAGCCCCCGGACTAGCGGGGACAATGAGCAGTTCTTC | NA | TRBD2 | TRBJ2-1 | TRBV3-1/TRBV3-2 | 15
CASSVDGGTEAFF | TGTGCCAGCAGCGTAGATGGGGGGACTGAAGCTTTCTTT | NA | NA | TRBJ1-1 | TRBV9 | 13
CASSYRDGYTF | TGTGCCAGTAGCTACAGGGATGGCTACACCTTC | NA | NA | TRBJ1-2 | TRBV19 | 11
CASSGSDSPNEKLFF | TGTGCCAGTAGTGGATCCGACAGTCCTAATGAAAAACTGTTTTTT | NA | NA | TRBJ1-4 | TRBV19 | 15
CASSIDSANTGELFF | TGTGCCAGCAGCATAGACTCCGCGAACACCGGGGAGCTGTTTTTT | NA | NA | TRBJ2-2 | TRBV9 | 15
CASSLTGVSNQPQHF | TGCGCCAGCAGCTTGACGGGGGTGAGCAATCAGCCCCAGCATTTT | NA | NA | TRBJ1-5 | TRBV5-1 | 15
CASSDDRFYNSPLHF | TGTGCCAGCAGTGACGACAGGTTCTATAATTCACCCCTCCACTTT | NA | NA | TRBJ1-6 | TRBV25-1 | 15
CAWSEQVTEAFF | TGTGCCTGGAGTGAACAGGTTACTGAAGCTTTCTTT | few | NA | TRBJ1-1 | TRBV30 | 12
CASTRGPLRTEAFF | TGTGCCAGTACCAGGGGGCCACTTCGGACTGAAGCTTTCTTT | NA | TRBD1 | TRBJ1-1 | TRBV19 | 14
CASSSYDRSNEQFF | TGCGCCAGCAGTTCCTATGACAGGTCGAATGAGCAGTTCTTC | NA | NA | TRBJ2-1 | TRBV5-1 | 14
CSVVQDRNEKLFF | TGCAGCGTTGTCCAGGACAGGAATGAAAAACTGTTTTTT | once | TRBD1 | TRBJ1-4 | TRBV29-1 | 13
CASSCPWERGGETQYF | TGTGCCAGCAGCTGCCCTTGGGAGCGGGGGGGAGAGACCCAGTACTTC | once | TRBD2 | TRBJ2-5 | TRBV7-2 | 16
CASSLGGGYLYGYTF | TGTGCCAGCAGCTTGGGGGGCGGATACCTTTATGGCTACACCTTC | NA | NA | TRBJ1-2 | TRBV5-4 | 15
CASSAGTGGVRGYTF | TGTGCCAGCAGCGCAGGGACGGGGGGCGTACGTGGCTACACCTTC | NA | NA | TRBJ1-2 | TRBV7-9 | 15
CASSLMRGGTGELFF | TGTGCCAGCAGCTTAATGCGGGGGGGCACCGGGGAGCTGTTTTTT | NA | TRBD2 | TRBJ2-2 | TRBV7-9 | 15
CASSNTPTGGYEQYF | TGTGCCAGTAGTAATACCCCGACAGGGGGCTACGAGCAGTACTTC | NA | TRBD1 | TRBJ2-7 | TRBV19 | 15
CASGPWGAGNTIYF | TGTGCCAGCGGACCTTGGGGGGCTGGAAACACCATATATTTT | NA | NA | TRBJ1-3 | TRBV7-9 | 14
CASSPRGEVSYEQYF | TGTGCCAGCTCCCCCCGGGGGGAGGTATCCTACGAGCAGTACTTC | NA | TRBD2 | TRBJ2-7 | TRBV18 | 15
CASSWGPESSYNSPLHF | TGCGCCAGCAGCTGGGGCCCAGAGAGCTCCTATAATTCACCCCTCCACTTT | NA | NA | TRBJ1-6 | TRBV5-1 | 17
CASSLMQGREQYF | TGTGCCAGCAGTTTAATGCAGGGTCGCGAGCAGTACTTC | once | NA | TRBJ2-7 | TRBV12-3/TRBV12-4 | 13
CASSPHGGPYNEQFF | TGTGCCAGCTCACCGCACGGGGGACCCTACAATGAGCAGTTCTTC | NA | NA | TRBJ2-1 | TRBV18 | 15